This T cell receptor beta chain was sequenced for a study of response to subunit inactivated influenza vaccine. Germline V CDR1 and CDR2: SQVTM, ANQGSEA. The V gene end was trimmed by 2 bases and the J gene end by 6 bases; junction bases not matched to a gene: 4. The CDR3 length is 13 residues. For this clonotype: Its antigen is as yet unknown.

Study outcomes and limitations: Authors suggested that a seasonal influenza vaccination recruits few new T cells each time.

MiXCR, run by TCRdb on the RT-PCR reads, gives a single entry per CDR3 protein. This table has about 190,000 distinct CDR3 sequences, approximately 14% appearing once. The V and J genes are TRBV29-1 and TRBJ2-4; 7 nucleotides align to TRBD1. The receptor was isolated from a man aged 45-65 years who received an inactivated influenza vaccine. The sequencing here drew on CD8+ T cells sorted from PBMCs, taken 5 to 6 days after vaccination. This CDR3 reads CSVEPPGGNIQYF. The DNA of the CDR3 is TGCAGCGTTGAACCCCCAGGGGGAAACATTCAGTACTTC.